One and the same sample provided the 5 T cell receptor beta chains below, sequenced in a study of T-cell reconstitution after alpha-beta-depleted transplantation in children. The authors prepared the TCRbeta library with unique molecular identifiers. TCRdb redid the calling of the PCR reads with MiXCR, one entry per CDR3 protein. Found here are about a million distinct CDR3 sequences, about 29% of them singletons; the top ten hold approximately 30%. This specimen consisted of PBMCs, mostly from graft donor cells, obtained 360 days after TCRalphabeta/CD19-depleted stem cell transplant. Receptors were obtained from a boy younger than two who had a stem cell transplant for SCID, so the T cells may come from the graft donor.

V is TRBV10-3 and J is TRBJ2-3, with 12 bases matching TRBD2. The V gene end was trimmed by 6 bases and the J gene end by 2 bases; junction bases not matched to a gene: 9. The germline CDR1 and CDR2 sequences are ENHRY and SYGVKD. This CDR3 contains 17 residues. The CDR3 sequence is CAISRTSGASSTDTQYF. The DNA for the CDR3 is TGTGCCATCAGCCGGACTAGCGGGGCGTCCTCCACAGATACGCAGTATTTT.

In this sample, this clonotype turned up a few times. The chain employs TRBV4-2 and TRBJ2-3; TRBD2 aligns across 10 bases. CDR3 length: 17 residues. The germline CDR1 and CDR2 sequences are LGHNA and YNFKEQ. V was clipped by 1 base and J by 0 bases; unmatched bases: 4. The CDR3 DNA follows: TGTGCCAGCAGCCAAGCGGCTAGCGGGGGTAGCACAGATACGCAGTATTTT. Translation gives CASSQAASGGSTDTQYF.

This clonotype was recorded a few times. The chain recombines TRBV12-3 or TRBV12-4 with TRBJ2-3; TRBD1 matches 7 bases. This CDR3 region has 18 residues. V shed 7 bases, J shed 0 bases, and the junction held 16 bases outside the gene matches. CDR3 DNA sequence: TGTGCCAGCACCCCGGGGAGACAGGGATATATCAGCACAGATACGCAGTATTTT. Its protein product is CASTPGRQGYISTDTQYF.

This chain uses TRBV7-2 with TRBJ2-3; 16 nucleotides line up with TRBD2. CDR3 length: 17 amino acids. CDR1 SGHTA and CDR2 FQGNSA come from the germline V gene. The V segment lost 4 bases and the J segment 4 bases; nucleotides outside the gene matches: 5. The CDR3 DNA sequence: TGTGCCAGCAGCTCGCAAGGGACTAGCGGGGGGGCAGATACGCAGTATTTT. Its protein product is CASSSQGTSGGADTQYF.

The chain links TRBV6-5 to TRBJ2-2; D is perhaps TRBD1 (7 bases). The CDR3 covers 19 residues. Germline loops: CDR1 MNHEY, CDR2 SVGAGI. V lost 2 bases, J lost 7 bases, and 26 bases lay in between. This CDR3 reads CASSYNPGLYTGASGELFF. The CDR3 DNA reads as TGTGCCAGCAGTTACAATCCGGGACTTTACACAGGGGCTAGCGGGGAGCTGTTTTTT.